A selection of T cell receptor beta chains follows, all from one sample in a study of T cell changes during pregnancy in multiple sclerosis. Profiled with immunoSEQ multiplex PCR; TCRdb holds only in-frame clones, not every one. The repertoire holds 84,000 or so clones, approximately 94% seen once, with 2% to 3% in the top ten. Sequencing used peripheral blood, obtained in the third trimester of pregnancy. Receptors were obtained from a female donor with multiple sclerosis, enrolled in a pregnancy study. CDR3s include the opening cysteine and the closing phenylalanine or tryptophan. The D gene is left open where the match is weak. Clone size appears in some rows only: once, few, many, or a class for an expanded clone.

v_gene,d_gene,j_gene,abundance,CDR3nt,CDR3aa
TRBV5-1,TRBD2,TRBJ2-4,NA,TGCGCCAGCAGCTTCGGACTAGAGGTCGGCAAAAACATTCAGTACTTC,CASSFGLEVGKNIQYF
TRBV29-1,NA,TRBJ1-6,NA,TGCAGCGTTCGCTCGGGCGGGGGAGGATCACCCCTCCACTTT,CSVRSGGGGSPLHF
TRBV7-9,NA,TRBJ2-7,NA,TGTGCCAGCAGCCTCCGGGGCTACGAGCAGTACTTC,CASSLRGYEQYF
TRBV30,TRBD2,TRBJ2-7,NA,TGTGCCTGGAGTTTGACTAGCGGGGGGACCTTCCAGTACTTC,CAWSLTSGGTFQYF
TRBV15,TRBD2,TRBJ2-3,NA,TGTGCCACCAGAGGGACTAGCGGGACAGATACGCAGTATTTT,CATRGTSGTDTQYF
TRBV2,NA,TRBJ1-5,NA,TGTGCCAGCAGTGTTCTCCAGGGAACCCCTGAGCGCAATCAGCCCCAGCATTTT,CASSVLQGTPERNQPQHF
TRBV2,TRBD2,TRBJ2-5,NA,TGTGCCAGCAGGAGAACTAGCGGGCTAGAAGAGACCCAGTACTTC,CASRRTSGLEETQYF
TRBV4-2,NA,TRBJ2-7,NA,TGTGCCAGCAGCAAATCAGGTGAAGGCTACGAGCAGTACTTC,CASSKSGEGYEQYF
TRBV9,NA,TRBJ2-2,NA,TGTGCCAGCAGCAAAGACAGGGACTACACCGGGGAGCTGTTTTTT,CASSKDRDYTGELFF
TRBV9,TRBD1,TRBJ1-2,NA,TGTGCCAGCAGCGCCGGGACAGGACTCGACTTC,CASSAGTGLDF
TRBV19,NA,TRBJ1-2,NA,TGTGCCAGTAGTATTCTGTCAGGGGCGGGCTACACCTTC,CASSILSGAGYTF
TRBV11-1,NA,TRBJ1-1,few,TGTGCCAGCAGGGAACACCGGGAGACTGAAGCTTTCTTT,CASREHRETEAFF
TRBV27,NA,TRBJ2-1,NA,TGTGCCAGCAGTTTTGACACAACCTACAATGAGCAGTTCTTC,CASSFDTTYNEQFF
TRBV7-2,NA,TRBJ2-7,NA,TGTGCCAGCAGCTTTTCGAGTAGTCGGAGCTCCTACGAGCAGTACTTC,CASSFSSSRSSYEQYF
TRBV11-2,TRBD2,TRBJ2-5,NA,TGTGCCAGCAGATTACTAGCGGGCGAGACCCAGTACTTC,CASRLLAGETQYF
TRBV6-5,TRBD1,TRBJ1-1,NA,TGTGCCAGCAAAACAGGGGGCCTGAACACTGAAGCTTTCTTT,CASKTGGLNTEAFF
TRBV19,NA,TRBJ1-3,NA,TGTGCCAGTACCCAGGGAATCTCTGGAAACACCATATATTTT,CASTQGISGNTIYF
TRBV7-2,TRBD1,TRBJ1-4,NA,TGTGCCAGCAGCTCCGGGACAGGGGGCCTATCAGCAACTAATGAAAAACTGTTTTTT,CASSSGTGGLSATNEKLFF
TRBV9,NA,TRBJ2-7,NA,TGTGCCAGCAGCGCCACTGAGGTCGAGCAGTACTTC,CASSATEVEQYF
TRBV4-2,NA,TRBJ2-1,NA,TGTGCCAGCAGCCCGCCGGGGGACTCCTACAATGAGCAGTTCTTC,CASSPPGDSYNEQFF
TRBV2,NA,TRBJ1-5,NA,TGTGCCAGCAGTGATCGTTTGACTAATCAGCCCCAGCATTTT,CASSDRLTNQPQHF
TRBV9,NA,TRBJ2-5,NA,TGTGCCAGCAGTGCGTTAACAGGGCTTTCAGAGACCCAGTACTTC,CASSALTGLSETQYF
TRBV4-2,TRBD1,TRBJ2-7,NA,TGTGCCAGCAGCCGTAGCGAGGGACAGGGCACCGCCGAGCAGTACTTC,CASSRSEGQGTAEQYF